This T cell receptor beta chain was captured by sequencing in a study of blood T cell repertoires in COVID-19. About the study: Spain, Italy and the United States supplied samples that represented acute and convalescent COVID-19.

The protocol was immunoSEQ multiplex PCR, while the TCRdb copy is restricted to in-frame clones and leaves out a portion. The sample lists approximately 180,000 clones, roughly 90% occurring once. Losses at the gene ends were 5 bases for V and 6 bases for J; bases not matched to a gene: 5. CDR3 length: 13 residues. Germline-derived CDR1 and CDR2 are LNHDA and SQIVND (reference sequence). The rearrangement links TRBV19 to TRBJ2-7; 9 bases line up with TRBD1. The TCR comes from a man in his fifties or sixties with acute or convalescent COVID-19. What was sequenced was peripheral blood. CDR3 in DNA: TGTGCCAGTAGTTTCGGACAGGGGAGCGAGCAGTACTTC. It encodes CASSFGQGSEQYF.